Each of the 14 T cell receptor beta chains below was sequenced from the same sample in a study of early stage breast cancer tumors. Here immunoSEQ multiplex PCR was the method, and the copy in TCRdb shows in-frame clones only, minus some. The sample has about 30,000 clones, under 75% seen once. Sequencing was done on a sample of blood. These receptors came from a person aged 45 to 59 with breast cancer.

The J gene is TRBJ2-1, the V gene TRBV9, with 9 nucleotides matching TRBD2. CDR1 and CDR2 from the germline V gene are SGDLS and YYNGEE. The CDR3 spans 19 residues. Trimming removed 1 base from V and 3 bases from J; junction bases left unmatched: 14. CDR3 DNA sequence: TGTGCCAGCAGCGTACAGGGTGGGGCGGGAGGGAATGGCTACAATGAGCAGTTCTTC. Residues: CASSVQGGAGGNGYNEQFF.

This chain joins TRBV7-2 and TRBJ2-1, with 15 bases matching TRBD2. V shed 2 bases and J 10 bases; nucleotides not matched to a gene: 9. CDR3 size: 17 residues. Germline assignment: CDR1 SGHTA and CDR2 FQGNSA. CDR3 region: CASSLSRTSGRAGEQFF. CDR3 coding DNA: TGTGCCAGCAGCTTATCCCGGACTAGCGGGAGGGCCGGGGAGCAGTTCTTC.

This clone was detected a few times. This rearrangement joins TRBV4-2 to TRBJ2-1, with 7 positions matching TRBD2. Looked up from germline, CDR1 is LGHNA and CDR2 is YNFKEQ. The CDR3 is 16 residues long. V was clipped by 1 base and J by 3 bases; unmatched bases: 6. The CDR3 reads CASSQGTRDYYNEQFF. The CDR3 DNA sequence: TGTGCCAGCAGCCAAGGGACCCGGGACTACTACAATGAGCAGTTCTTC.

CDR3 sequence: CASSLGDRGTQYF. The CDR3 DNA follows: TGTGCCAGCAGCTTGGGGGACCGAGGAACCCAGTACTTC. This chain connects TRBV11-2 to TRBJ2-5; D may correspond to TRBD1 or TRBD2 (5 bases each). Germline V lookup: CDR1 SGHAT, CDR2 FQNNGV. The length of the CDR3 is 13 residues. The germline V and J ends were trimmed by 3 bases and 8 bases, with 13 bases remaining between them.

The V gene is TRBV2, the J gene TRBJ1-2; no clear D. Trimming stripped 3 bases from V and 0 bases from J, with 8 bases between. This CDR3 contains 14 residues. The germline gives CDR1 SNHLY, CDR2 FYNNEI. As DNA, the CDR3 is TGTGCCAGCAGTGAGGTTTTACCTAACTATGGCTACACCTTC. Amino acid sequence: CASSEVLPNYGYTF. Looking up the rest from reference TRBV2 and TRBJ1-2 gives the full variable domain: EPEVTQTPSHQVTQMGQEVILRCVPISNHLYFYWYRQILGQKVEFLVSFYNNEISEKSEIFDDQFSVERPDGSNFTLKIRSTKLEDSAMYFCASSEVLPNYGYTFGSGTRLTVV.

This clone was seen a few times. The chain carries TRBV27 and TRBJ1-1, with D possibly matching TRBD1 (6 bases). Per germline, CDR1 MNHEY and CDR2 SMNVEV (reference sequence). This CDR3 is 14 amino acids long. The V end lost 2 bases, the J end lost 5 bases, and 12 bases lay between the germline ends. The CDR3, as DNA: TGTGCCAGCAGTTTAGAAGGGGGTTGGACTGAAGCTTTCTTT. Residues: CASSLEGGWTEAFF.

The sample holds one count of this clone. The chain joins TRBV15 to TRBJ1-2; 7 bases fit TRBD1. Germline V gene lookup returns CDR1 LNHNV and CDR2 YYDKDF (reference sequence). The CDR3 extends over 15 amino acids. Unmatched junction bases numbered 9, after V lost 4 bases and J lost 4 bases. DNA of the CDR3: TGTGCCACCAGCAAACAGGACAGGCTAATCTATGGCTACACCTTC. This codes for CATSKQDRLIYGYTF. The whole variable domain, filled in from reference TRBV15 and TRBJ1-2, reads DAMVIQNPRYQVTQFGKPVTLSCSQTLNHNVMYWYQQKSSQAPKLLFHYYDKDFNNEADTPDNFQSRRPNTSFCFLDIRSPGLGDTAMYLCATSKQDRLIYGYTFGSGTRLTVV.

The chain combines TRBV13 with TRBJ1-2; 9 positions match TRBD1. The CDR3 loop spans 14 amino acids. From germline, CDR1 is PRHDT and CDR2 FYEKMQ (reference sequence). Trimming cost V 4 bases and J 9 bases; bases outside gene matches: 9. The CDR3 here is CASSSPGQGLSYTF. Here the CDR3 DNA reads TGTGCCAGCAGCTCCCCGGGACAGGGTTTAAGCTACACCTTC.

The chain links TRBV19 to TRBJ2-1; maybe TRBD2 (5 bases). CDR3 length: 15 amino acids. Germline V gives CDR1 LNHDA, CDR2 SQIVND (reference sequence). V lost 4 bases, J lost 0 bases, and 10 bases lay in between. The CDR3 bases are TGTGCCAGTAGTACTAAACGGGACTCCTACAATGAGCAGTTCTTC. Translated: CASSTKRDSYNEQFF.

This sequence joins TRBV4-1 and TRBJ1-3, with D possibly being TRBD1 (5 bases). The CDR3 is 18 amino acids. The V end was cut by 4 bases, the J end by 8 bases, with 27 bases between. From germline, CDR1 is MGHRA and CDR2 YSYEKL. CDR3 bases: TGCGCCAGCAGCCCGTCCTCAGGGCCCAAGGGGCGGTCGGACACCATATATTTT. It specifies CASSPSSGPKGRSDTIYF.

The table lists this clone with a few counts. This chain uses TRBV27 with TRBJ1-1, with unresolved D. The CDR3 loop spans 12 amino acids. Germline CDR1 MNHEY, CDR2 SMNVEV (reference sequence). Trimming shortened V by 0 bases and J by 6 bases, and 5 bases separated the two germline ends. This CDR3 reads CASSLSSAEAFF. In DNA, the CDR3 is TGTGCCAGCAGTTTATCGAGCGCTGAAGCTTTCTTT.

V is TRBV6-5 and J is TRBJ2-7, with D possibly matching TRBD2 (6 bases). Between the trimmed V and J ends, which lost 7 bases and 4 bases, there was a span of 17 bases. There are 14 residues in the CDR3. Germline loops: CDR1 MNHEY, CDR2 SVGAGI. CDR3 in amino acids: CASNQGGPGYEQYF. The CDR3 region has the DNA TGTGCCAGCAACCAAGGAGGGCCGGGATACGAGCAGTACTTC.

This chain connects TRBV9 to TRBJ1-5, with D perhaps TRBD1 (5 bases). Germline CDR1 and CDR2: SGDLS and YYNGEE. The length of the CDR3 is 15 residues. V shed 4 bases and J shed 7 bases, with 18 bases lying between them. In DNA, the CDR3 is TGTGCCAGCAGCACCCGGGACCGGCCGTTGCAGCCCCAGCATTTT. Amino acid sequence: CASSTRDRPLQPQHF.

The chain employs TRBV2 and TRBJ1-2, with D perhaps matching TRBD1 (5 bases). V was trimmed by 1 base and J by 1 base, leaving 13 bases between them. CDR3 size: 16 residues. The germline CDR1 and CDR2 sequences are SNHLY and FYNNEI. CDR3 sequence (DNA): TGTGCCAGCAGTGAAGGGGGCAGGGCGAATAACTATGGCTACACCTTC. This encodes CASSEGGRANNYGYTF.